A selection of T cell receptor beta chains follows, all from one sample in a study of T cell responses to AZD1222 COVID-19 vaccine. The protocol was immunoSEQ multiplex PCR, while the TCRdb copy is restricted to in-frame clones and leaves out a portion. This sample has approximately 110,000 clones; about nine tenths occur once, and the top ten carry over 7.5%. The sample consisted of peripheral blood, taken 28 days after the second AZD1222 dose. These receptors all come from an adult who received the AZD1222 COVID-19 vaccine. The CDR3 runs from the conserved cysteine through the conserved F or W. The order of the fields is clone size, D gene, V gene, J gene, CDR3 protein, CDR3 DNA. A D gene is named only where the DNA matches it firmly. Not every row has a clone size; where given, it reads once, few, many or a size class.

abundance: -; d_gene: TRBD1; v_gene: TRBV6-5; j_gene: TRBJ1-4; CDR3aa: CASSYSRQGANEKLFF; CDR3nt: TGTGCCAGCAGTTACTCGAGACAGGGTGCGAATGAAAAACTGTTTTTT
abundance: -; d_gene: -; v_gene: TRBV7-2; j_gene: TRBJ1-1; CDR3aa: CASSTATVQNTEAFF; CDR3nt: TGTGCCAGCAGCACCGCGACAGTACAAAACACTGAAGCTTTCTTT
abundance: -; d_gene: TRBD2; v_gene: TRBV19; j_gene: TRBJ2-1; CDR3aa: CASSNLAGGRGGNEQFF; CDR3nt: TGTGCCAGTAGTAATCTAGCGGGAGGAAGGGGGGGCAATGAGCAGTTCTTC
abundance: -; d_gene: -; v_gene: TRBV10-2; j_gene: TRBJ2-7; CDR3aa: CASSDTPTVSYEQYF; CDR3nt: TGCGCCAGCAGTGATACCCCGACGGTGTCCTACGAGCAGTACTTC
abundance: -; d_gene: -; v_gene: TRBV29-1; j_gene: TRBJ1-3; CDR3aa: CSVEERTARSGNTIYF; CDR3nt: TGCAGCGTTGAAGAGAGGACAGCTCGCTCTGGAAACACCATATATTTT
abundance: once; d_gene: -; v_gene: TRBV28; j_gene: TRBJ1-3; CDR3aa: CAISRGGSGNTIYF; CDR3nt: TGTGCCATCTCGAGGGGGGGGTCTGGAAACACCATATATTTT
abundance: -; d_gene: TRBD2; v_gene: TRBV19; j_gene: TRBJ2-1; CDR3aa: CASSYHRGLAGVAYNEQFF; CDR3nt: TGTGCCAGTAGTTACCATAGGGGACTAGCGGGAGTCGCCTACAATGAGCAGTTCTTC
abundance: -; d_gene: TRBD1; v_gene: TRBV3-1/TRBV3-2; j_gene: TRBJ1-6; CDR3aa: CASSLRQGYSPLHF; CDR3nt: TGTGCCAGCAGCCTAAGACAGGGGTATTCACCCCTCCACTTT
abundance: -; d_gene: TRBD1; v_gene: TRBV5-1; j_gene: TRBJ1-1; CDR3aa: CASSQGAWGTEAFF; CDR3nt: TGCGCCAGCAGCCAGGGGGCTTGGGGCACTGAAGCTTTCTTT
abundance: -; d_gene: TRBD1; v_gene: TRBV6-1; j_gene: TRBJ1-5; CDR3aa: CASSDVQGTLGNQPQHF; CDR3nt: TGTGCCAGCAGTGACGTACAGGGGACCTTAGGCAATCAGCCCCAGCATTTT
abundance: once; d_gene: -; v_gene: TRBV28; j_gene: TRBJ2-3; CDR3aa: CASRTGSTDTQYF; CDR3nt: TGTGCCAGCAGGACAGGCAGCACAGATACGCAGTATTTT
abundance: -; d_gene: -; v_gene: TRBV18; j_gene: TRBJ2-1; CDR3aa: CASSPGTNNEQFF; CDR3nt: TGTGCCAGCTCGCCCGGGACGAACAATGAGCAGTTCTTC
abundance: -; d_gene: TRBD1; v_gene: TRBV28; j_gene: TRBJ1-4; CDR3aa: CASSTRTGGIEKLFF; CDR3nt: TGTGCCAGCAGTACCCGGACAGGGGGTATTGAAAAACTGTTTTTT
abundance: -; d_gene: TRBD1; v_gene: TRBV28; j_gene: TRBJ2-6; CDR3aa: CASSLFPGQGRPGANVLTF; CDR3nt: TGTGCCAGCAGTTTATTTCCGGGACAGGGACGCCCTGGGGCCAACGTCCTGACTTTC
abundance: -; d_gene: -; v_gene: TRBV6-5; j_gene: TRBJ1-3; CDR3aa: CASSREGAGNTIYF; CDR3nt: TGTGCCAGCAGCAGGGAAGGGGCTGGAAACACCATATATTTT
abundance: -; d_gene: -; v_gene: TRBV28; j_gene: TRBJ1-5; CDR3aa: CASSLWGASNQPQHF; CDR3nt: TGTGCCAGCAGTTTATGGGGGGCTAGCAATCAGCCCCAGCATTTT
abundance: -; d_gene: -; v_gene: TRBV2; j_gene: TRBJ1-5; CDR3aa: CASKGGGYQPQHF; CDR3nt: TGTGCCAGCAAGGGCGGGGGGTATCAGCCCCAGCATTTT
abundance: -; d_gene: -; v_gene: TRBV10-3; j_gene: TRBJ2-7; CDR3aa: CAISESLGYSYEQYF; CDR3nt: TGTGCCATCAGTGAAAGTCTGGGATACTCCTACGAGCAGTACTTC
abundance: -; d_gene: -; v_gene: TRBV10-3; j_gene: TRBJ1-3; CDR3aa: CAISEGGPKTGNTIYF; CDR3nt: TGTGCCATCAGTGAGGGAGGACCAAAGACTGGAAACACCATATATTTT
abundance: -; d_gene: TRBD1; v_gene: TRBV4-1; j_gene: TRBJ1-6; CDR3aa: CASSQDRGQANSPLHF; CDR3nt: TGCGCCAGCAGCCAAGATAGGGGACAGGCGAATTCACCCCTCCACTTT
abundance: -; d_gene: TRBD2; v_gene: TRBV18; j_gene: TRBJ2-1; CDR3aa: CASSPPQMGLAGGTEQFF; CDR3nt: TGTGCCAGCTCACCACCTCAGATGGGACTAGCGGGGGGAACTGAGCAGTTCTTC
abundance: -; d_gene: -; v_gene: TRBV28; j_gene: TRBJ2-7; CDR3aa: CASSSPTGPRRQYF; CDR3nt: TGTGCCAGCAGTTCGCCGACAGGACCACGACGGCAGTACTTC
abundance: few; d_gene: -; v_gene: TRBV28; j_gene: TRBJ1-2; CDR3aa: CASSLGRGGHYGYTF; CDR3nt: TGTGCCAGCAGTTTAGGGAGAGGGGGTCACTATGGCTACACCTTC
abundance: -; d_gene: -; v_gene: TRBV18; j_gene: TRBJ1-1; CDR3aa: CASSLNAGTEAFF; CDR3nt: TGTGCCAGCTCACTAAACGCTGGGACTGAAGCTTTCTTT
abundance: few; d_gene: TRBD1; v_gene: TRBV19; j_gene: TRBJ2-5; CDR3aa: CASSIRPPGQGGQETQYF; CDR3nt: TGTGCCAGTAGTATCCGCCCCCCGGGACAGGGGGGTCAAGAGACCCAGTACTTC
abundance: -; d_gene: -; v_gene: TRBV28; j_gene: TRBJ1-4; CDR3aa: CASSLVFRTATNEKLFF; CDR3nt: TGTGCCAGCAGTTTGGTGTTCCGGACAGCAACTAATGAAAAACTGTTTTTT
abundance: -; d_gene: -; v_gene: TRBV18; j_gene: TRBJ1-5; CDR3aa: CASSPTRSDQPQHF; CDR3nt: TGTGCCAGCTCACCAACGCGGAGCGATCAGCCCCAGCATTTT
abundance: -; d_gene: TRBD2; v_gene: TRBV5-1; j_gene: TRBJ2-5; CDR3aa: CASSSTGLAGRETQYF; CDR3nt: TGCGCCAGCAGCTCAACGGGACTAGCGGGACGAGAGACCCAGTACTTC
abundance: -; d_gene: TRBD1; v_gene: TRBV28; j_gene: TRBJ2-1; CDR3aa: CASSLLQGVTYNEQFF; CDR3nt: TGTGCCAGCAGTTTACTGCAGGGGGTTACCTACAATGAGCAGTTCTTC
abundance: -; d_gene: TRBD2; v_gene: TRBV28; j_gene: TRBJ2-1; CDR3aa: CASSFLGLAAAYNEQFF; CDR3nt: TGTGCCAGCAGCTTCCTGGGACTAGCGGCCGCCTACAATGAGCAGTTCTTC
abundance: once; d_gene: -; v_gene: TRBV11-2; j_gene: TRBJ2-1; CDR3aa: CASSLLGGEQFF; CDR3nt: TGTGCCAGCAGCCTCCTAGGAGGTGAGCAGTTCTTC
abundance: -; d_gene: TRBD2; v_gene: TRBV5-1; j_gene: TRBJ2-3; CDR3aa: CASHSPGTSGTDTQYF; CDR3nt: TGCGCCAGCCACAGTCCCGGGACTAGCGGTACAGATACGCAGTATTTT
abundance: -; d_gene: -; v_gene: TRBV19; j_gene: TRBJ2-1; CDR3aa: CASSIGALDDLSYNEQFF; CDR3nt: TGTGCCAGTAGTATAGGGGCCCTAGACGACCTATCCTACAATGAGCAGTTCTTC
abundance: -; d_gene: -; v_gene: TRBV28; j_gene: TRBJ1-1; CDR3aa: CASSLPGSVGTEAFF; CDR3nt: TGTGCCAGCAGTTTACCGGGGTCCGTGGGCACTGAAGCTTTCTTT
abundance: once; d_gene: -; v_gene: TRBV10-3; j_gene: TRBJ2-3; CDR3aa: CAISEDQSAYTQYF; CDR3nt: TGTGCCATCAGTGAGGACCAGTCCGCATATACGCAGTATTTT
abundance: -; d_gene: -; v_gene: TRBV27; j_gene: TRBJ2-1; CDR3aa: CASSFSGGDYYNEQFF; CDR3nt: TGTGCCAGCAGTTTCTCGGGGGGCGACTACTACAATGAGCAGTTCTTC
abundance: -; d_gene: TRBD2; v_gene: TRBV10-3; j_gene: TRBJ2-7; CDR3aa: CAISEAGVSHEQYF; CDR3nt: TGTGCCATCAGTGAAGCGGGGGTCAGCCACGAGCAGTACTTC
abundance: -; d_gene: -; v_gene: TRBV6-1; j_gene: TRBJ1-1; CDR3aa: CASSEQGSMNTEAFF; CDR3nt: TGTGCCAGCAGTGAACAGGGCAGCATGAACACTGAAGCTTTCTTT
abundance: -; d_gene: TRBD1; v_gene: TRBV5-1; j_gene: TRBJ2-5; CDR3aa: CASSFGDRGPQETQYF; CDR3nt: TGCGCCAGCAGCTTCGGGGACAGGGGTCCGCAAGAGACCCAGTACTTC
abundance: -; d_gene: -; v_gene: TRBV28; j_gene: TRBJ1-1; CDR3aa: CASSSLRGLTEAFF; CDR3nt: TGTGCCAGCAGTTCCCTAAGAGGGCTCACTGAAGCTTTCTTT
abundance: -; d_gene: -; v_gene: TRBV9; j_gene: TRBJ2-1; CDR3aa: CASSAATGNYNEQFF; CDR3nt: TGTGCCAGCAGTGCAGCAACAGGAAACTACAATGAGCAGTTCTTC
abundance: -; d_gene: -; v_gene: TRBV19; j_gene: TRBJ1-5; CDR3aa: CASSTPLNQPQHF; CDR3nt: TGTGCCAGTAGTACGCCCTTAAATCAGCCCCAGCATTTT